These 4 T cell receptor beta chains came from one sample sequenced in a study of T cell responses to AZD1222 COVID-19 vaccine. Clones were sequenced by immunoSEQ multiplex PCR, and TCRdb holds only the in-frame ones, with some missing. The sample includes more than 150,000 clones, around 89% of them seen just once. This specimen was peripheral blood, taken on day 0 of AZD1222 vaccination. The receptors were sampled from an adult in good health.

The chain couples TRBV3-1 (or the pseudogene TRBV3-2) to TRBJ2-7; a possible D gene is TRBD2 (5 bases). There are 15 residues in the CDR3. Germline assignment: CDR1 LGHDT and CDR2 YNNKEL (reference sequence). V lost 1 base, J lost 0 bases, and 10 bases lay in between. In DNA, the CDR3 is TGTGCCAGCAGCCAAGTTTCGGGGATCTCCTACGAGCAGTACTTC. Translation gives CASSQVSGISYEQYF.

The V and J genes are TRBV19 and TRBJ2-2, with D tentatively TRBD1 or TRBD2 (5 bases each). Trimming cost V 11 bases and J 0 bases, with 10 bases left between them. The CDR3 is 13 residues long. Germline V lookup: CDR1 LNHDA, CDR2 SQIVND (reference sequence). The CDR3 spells CAAGDANTGELFF. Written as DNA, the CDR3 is TGTGCCGCCGGGGACGCGAACACCGGGGAGCTGTTTTTT.

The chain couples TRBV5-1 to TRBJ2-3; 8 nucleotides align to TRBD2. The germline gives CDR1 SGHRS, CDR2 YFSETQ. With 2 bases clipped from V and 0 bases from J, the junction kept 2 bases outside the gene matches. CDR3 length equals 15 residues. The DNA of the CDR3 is TGCGCCAGCAGCTTAACTAGCGGAAGCACAGATACGCAGTATTTT. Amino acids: CASSLTSGSTDTQYF.

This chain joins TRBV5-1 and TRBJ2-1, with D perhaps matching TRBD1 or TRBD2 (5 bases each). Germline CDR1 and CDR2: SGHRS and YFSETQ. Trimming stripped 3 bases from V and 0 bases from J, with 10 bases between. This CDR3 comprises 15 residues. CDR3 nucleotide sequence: TGCGCCAGCAGCTCCGGGACCGGCTCCTACAATGAGCAGTTCTTC. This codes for CASSSGTGSYNEQFF.